The 2 T cell receptor beta chains below were found in one sample sequenced in a study of cytomegalovirus exposure and HLA in healthy donors. Primers included in the PCR were 60 Vbeta and 13 Jbeta primers. Assay used: immunoSEQ multiplex PCR; TCRdb lists only in-frame clones, some missing. Of around 98,000 clones in the sample, more than 65% were seen once. Sequences were obtained from PBMCs. These receptors all come from a human donor in good health.

CDR3 nucleotides: TGTGCCAGCAGCATCCCCCAGGGAACCTATGGCTACACCTTC. This codes for CASSIPQGTYGYTF. This rearrangement joins TRBV5-4 to TRBJ1-2, with a tentative D call TRBD1 (5 bases). Germline loops: CDR1 SGHNT, CDR2 YYREEE (reference sequence). The CDR3 is made up of 14 amino acids. The ends were cut back, 4 bases at V and 4 bases at J, with 14 bases in the middle.

The table lists this clone with a few counts. This chain links TRBV25-1 with TRBJ1-1; 8 bases align to TRBD1. The germline CDR1 and CDR2 sequences are MGHDK and SYGVNS. This CDR3 spans 13 amino acids. The V segment lost 4 bases and the J segment 8 bases; nucleotides outside the gene matches: 6. The CDR3 DNA is TGTGCCAGCAGTGGACAGGGGTCAACCGAAGCTTTCTTT. Amino acids: CASSGQGSTEAFF.